A single sample is the source of the 24 T cell receptor beta chains below, sequenced in a study of T cell responses to AZD1222 COVID-19 vaccine. Assay used: immunoSEQ multiplex PCR; TCRdb lists only in-frame clones, some missing. The sample lists 150,000 to 200,000 clones; more than 85% were seen once. The material was peripheral blood, obtained on day 0 of AZD1222 vaccination. All receptors come from an adult in good health.

The chain uses TRBV5-1 and TRBJ2-1, with 9 bases lining up with TRBD2. This CDR3 spans 17 amino acids. After removal of 4 bases from V and 3 bases from J, the junction contained 11 bases not matched to a gene. Germline V gene lookup returns CDR1 SGHRS and CDR2 YFSETQ. The CDR3 sequence: CASSPGRLAASYNEQFF. The CDR3 nucleotides are TGCGCCAGCAGCCCCGGACGACTAGCGGCTAGCTACAATGAGCAGTTCTTC.

The V gene is TRBV27, the J gene TRBJ1-6; no definite D call. With 2 bases removed from V and 7 bases from J, the gap between germline ends came to 12 bases. Per germline, CDR1 MNHEY and CDR2 SMNVEV (reference sequence). CDR3 size: 15 residues. The DNA for the CDR3 is TGTGCCAGCAGTTTACGGCAGGCCATAAATTCACCCCTCCACTTT. Translation: CASSLRQAINSPLHF.

This clone showed up just once. The chain joins TRBV5-3 to TRBJ2-2, with 14 bases identical to TRBD2. TRBV5-3 has ORF status, its function being uncertain. The CDR3 loop spans 17 amino acids. With 9 bases clipped from V and 1 base from J, the junction kept 8 bases outside the gene matches. CDR3 bases: TGTGCCATCCCGGGACTAGCGGGGGCCTTGAACACCGGGGAGCTGTTTTTT. Residues: CAIPGLAGALNTGELFF.

The chain is built from TRBV28 and TRBJ1-1; D perhaps matches TRBD1 (6 bases). Trimming took off 5 bases at V and 2 bases at J, with 18 bases between the two ends. The CDR3 is 16 residues long. Germline-derived CDR1 and CDR2 are MDHEN and SYDVKM. The CDR3 region is CASSRTPGQTNTEAFF. DNA for the CDR3: TGTGCCAGCAGTCGAACCCCGGGACAAACAAACACTGAAGCTTTCTTT.

The rearrangement uses TRBV27 and TRBJ2-1; 8 bases map to TRBD1. CDR3 size: 16 residues. After removal of 3 bases from V and 4 bases from J, the junction contained 8 bases not matched to a gene. Per germline, CDR1 MNHEY and CDR2 SMNVEV (reference sequence). CDR3 nucleotides: TGTGCCAGCAGTTTGCAGGGGGCAAGGAGGTACAATGAGCAGTTCTTC. Translated, it gives CASSLQGARRYNEQFF.

The V and J genes are TRBV5-4 and TRBJ2-1, with 12 bases lining up with TRBD2. The V and J ends lost 2 bases and 4 bases, in that order; junction bases with no gene match: 7. Germline V gene data show CDR1 as SGHNT and CDR2 as YYREEE (reference sequence). This CDR3 contains 17 residues. CDR3 DNA: TGTGCCAGCAGCTTATTACTAGCGGGAGGTCTTTACAATGAGCAGTTCTTC. Its protein is CASSLLLAGGLYNEQFF.

The V and J genes are TRBV18 and TRBJ2-7; 9 bases line up with TRBD2. Germline V gene data show CDR1 as KGHSH and CDR2 as LQKENI. CDR3 length: 13 residues. J lost 4 bases, V lost 3 bases, and 1 base had no gene match. This chain's CDR3 is CASSPTSGYEQYF. DNA for the CDR3: TGTGCCAGCTCACCTACTAGCGGGTACGAGCAGTACTTC.

This chain uses TRBV3-1 (or the pseudogene TRBV3-2) with TRBJ2-1, with unresolved D. CDR1 LGHDT and CDR2 YNNKEL come from the germline V gene (reference sequence). This CDR3 is 16 amino acids long. The V end lost 5 bases, the J end lost 0 bases, and 14 bases lay between the germline ends. CDR3 coding DNA: TGTGCCAGCAGCGGACGTGGGTCCAGCTCCTACAATGAGCAGTTCTTC. It yields the protein CASSGRGSSSYNEQFF.

The chain joins TRBV6-2 or TRBV6-3 to TRBJ1-2; no reliable D call. Germline CDR1 is MNHEY and CDR2 is SVGEGT. Trimming pared 4 bases from V and 2 bases from J, leaving 5 bases between. The CDR3 sequence is 12 residues long. The CDR3 nucleotides read TGTGCCAGCAGTTTTACGAACTATGGCTACACCTTC. This encodes CASSFTNYGYTF.

The rearrangement joins TRBV27 to TRBJ2-7; D unclear. CDR1 is MNHEY and CDR2 is SMNVEV in the germline V gene (reference sequence). The CDR3 runs to 15 residues. V shed 3 bases and J shed 2 bases, with 14 bases lying between them. The CDR3 protein is CASSFMRKGPYEQYF. DNA of the CDR3: TGTGCCAGCAGTTTCATGAGGAAGGGCCCCTACGAGCAGTACTTC.

The CDR3 sequence is CASSQTGDEKLFF. The CDR3, as DNA: TGCGCCAGCAGCCAAACAGGGGATGAAAAACTGTTTTTT. This sequence joins TRBV5-1 and TRBJ1-4; 7 bases fit TRBD1. The germline V gene encodes CDR1 SGHRS and CDR2 YFSETQ. J lost 6 bases, V lost 4 bases, and 3 bases had no gene match. There are 13 residues in the CDR3.

This clone was seen only once. The chain recombines TRBV11-2 with TRBJ2-1, with D perhaps matching TRBD2 (6 bases). Trimming shortened V by 1 base and J by 8 bases, and 12 bases separated the two germline ends. The germline gives CDR1 SGHAT, CDR2 FQNNGV. This CDR3 has 14 amino acids. CDR3 bases: TGTGCCAGCAGCTTAGCTTTACTAGCCGATGAGCAGTTCTTC. Translating it yields CASSLALLADEQFF. The whole variable domain, filled in from reference TRBV11-2 and TRBJ2-1, reads EAGVAQSPRYKIIEKRQSVAFWCNPISGHATLYWYQQILGQGPKLLIQFQNNGVVDDSQLPKDRFSAERLKGVDSTLKIQPAKLEDSAVYLCASSLALLADEQFFGPGTRLTVL.

This rearrangement joins TRBV29-1 to TRBJ1-1; D gene ambiguous. The germline CDR1 and CDR2 sequences are SQVTM and ANQGSEA. This CDR3 is 13 amino acids long. V lost 5 bases and J lost 1, with 11 bases in between. CDR3 nucleotide sequence: TGCAGCGTTTATAGACCTCAGAACACTGAAGCTTTCTTT. Its protein is CSVYRPQNTEAFF.

About this clone: Germline is not matched at one junction end, which may reflect a read error. This sequence joins TRBV7-8 and TRBJ2-7, with D uncertain. The V gene's germline CDR1 is SGHVS and CDR2 FQNEAQ. The CDR3 length is 12 residues. This chain's CDR3 is CASSLGSLNWVF. The CDR3 DNA is TGTGCCAGCAGCTTAGGGTCGTTGAATTGGGTCTTC.

The V call is TRBV18, the J call TRBJ1-1; D not resolved. Per germline, CDR1 KGHSH and CDR2 LQKENI. The CDR3 sequence is 11 residues long. V was clipped by 6 bases and J by 11 bases, with 13 bases between them. The DNA of the CDR3 is TGTGCCAGCTCCAATAGAGAAGGGGCTTTCTTT. Protein: CASSNREGAFF.

The gene calls are TRBV6-6 and TRBJ1-3, with unresolved D. The germline V gene encodes CDR1 MNHNY and CDR2 SVGAGI (reference sequence). CDR3 length: 11 residues. V was trimmed by 2 bases and J by 6 bases, leaving 2 bases between them. CDR3 protein: CASSYENTIYF. The CDR3 DNA reads TGTGCCAGCAGTTACGAAAACACCATATATTTT.

The chain carries TRBV7-9 and TRBJ1-4; D remains ambiguous. Per the germline V gene, CDR1 is SEHNR and CDR2 is FQNEAQ (reference sequence). Trimming cost V 5 bases and J 2 bases, with 12 bases left between them. This CDR3 has 15 residues. The chain's CDR3 is CASSHPRGTNEKLFF. As DNA, the CDR3 is TGTGCCAGCAGCCACCCCCGTGGGACTAATGAAAAACTGTTTTTT.

The chain uses TRBV6-5 and TRBJ2-7, with 7 bases matching TRBD2. The CDR3 is made up of 13 amino acids. The germline V gene has CDR1 MNHEY and CDR2 SVGAGI. Trimming removed 6 bases from V and 5 bases from J; junction bases left unmatched: 7. The CDR3 coding sequence is TGTGCCAGCAGGGGGCAGGCGGGAGACGAGCAGTACTTC. It codes for CASRGQAGDEQYF.

V is TRBV12-3 or TRBV12-4 and J is TRBJ1-1; no reliable D call. Between the trimmed V and J ends, which lost 5 bases and 0 bases, there was a span of 7 bases. CDR3 length equals 13 residues. The CDR3 coding sequence is TGTGCCAGCAGTGTACGGATGAACACTGAAGCTTTCTTT. It translates to CASSVRMNTEAFF.

As concerns this clone: Within the sample, other DNA sequences also encode this same CDR3. The gene calls are TRBV6-5 and TRBJ1-2; D is unresolved. Germline lookup yields CDR1 MNHEY and CDR2 SVGAGI. The CDR3 totals 14 residues. Trimming removed 5 bases from V and 4 bases from J, with 14 bases in between. The CDR3: CASSPRPGVYGYTF. The CDR3 DNA follows: TGTGCCAGCAGTCCCCGCCCGGGAGTCTATGGCTACACCTTC.

The chain employs TRBV12-3 or TRBV12-4 and TRBJ1-3; D is uncertain. V was pared by 0 bases and J by 3 bases, with 3 bases between. There are 13 residues in the CDR3. CDR3 sequence reads: CASSLASGNTIYF. The CDR3 DNA follows: TGTGCCAGCAGTTTAGCCAGTGGAAACACCATATATTTT.

This clone was observed a handful of times. As DNA, the CDR3 is TGTGCCAGCAGAATACCGGGACTAGCGAGGAGGTACAATGAGCAGTTCTTC. This codes for CASRIPGLARRYNEQFF. This chain links TRBV21-1 with TRBJ2-1; the tabulated D call, TRBD2, remains unverified against the DNA. TRBV21-1 is a pseudogene segment. This CDR3 is 17 amino acids long.

The chain couples TRBV7-9 to TRBJ2-1, with 8 nucleotides matching TRBD1. The CDR3 contains 19 residues. The J segment lost 3 bases and the V segment lost 5 bases, leaving 18 bases of the junction unmatched. Germline V gives CDR1 SEHNR, CDR2 FQNEAQ (reference sequence). CDR3 DNA: TGTGCCAGCAGCCCAGGGGGCAGGGTCCGTACCAAACTCTACAATGAGCAGTTCTTC. Encoded protein: CASSPGGRVRTKLYNEQFF.

This sequence joins TRBV7-9 and TRBJ1-5; TRBD1 aligns across 10 bases. This CDR3 has 15 residues. The germline V gene encodes CDR1 SEHNR and CDR2 FQNEAQ (reference sequence). The trim removed 5 bases at V and 4 bases at J, leaving 5 bases unmatched. The CDR3 region has the DNA TGTGCCAGCAGCCGGACAGGGGGACTAAATCAGCCCCAGCATTTT. Its protein is CASSRTGGLNQPQHF.